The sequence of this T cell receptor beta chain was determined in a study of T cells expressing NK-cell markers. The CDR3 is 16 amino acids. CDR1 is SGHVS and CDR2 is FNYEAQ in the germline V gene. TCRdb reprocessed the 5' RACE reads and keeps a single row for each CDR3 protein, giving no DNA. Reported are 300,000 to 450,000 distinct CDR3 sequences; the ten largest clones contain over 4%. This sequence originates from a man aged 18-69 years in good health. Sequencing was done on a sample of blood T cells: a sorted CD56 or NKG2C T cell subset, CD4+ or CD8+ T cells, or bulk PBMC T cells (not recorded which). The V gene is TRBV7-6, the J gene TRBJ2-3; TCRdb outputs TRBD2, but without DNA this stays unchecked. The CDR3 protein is CASSLSGLASTDTQYF.